There are a few counts of the clone carrying this TCR beta chain. The data derive from a study of early T cells in non-severe SARS-CoV-2 infection. Study overall: RNA in bulk from unsorted whole blood was sequenced, and chains were unpaired.

V lost 6 bases and J 4 bases, leaving 15 bases between the germline ends. The CDR3 spans 15 residues. Individual cDNA molecules were tagged with unique molecular identifiers, the study reported. MiXCR, applied by TCRdb to the 5' RACE reads, yields one record per CDR3 protein. The table includes roughly 100,000 distinct CDR3 sequences, 12% to 15% detected once. This TCR came from an adult who was a healthcare worker with PCR-confirmed SARS-CoV-2 infection or an uninfected control (not recorded which). Sequencing was carried out using whole blood. The V and J genes are TRBV12-3 or TRBV12-4 and TRBJ1-4; D call uncertain. Written as DNA, the CDR3 is TGTGCCAGCAGCTCCCAACACAACCGTAATGAAAAACTGTTTTTT. The encoded protein is CASSSQHNRNEKLFF.